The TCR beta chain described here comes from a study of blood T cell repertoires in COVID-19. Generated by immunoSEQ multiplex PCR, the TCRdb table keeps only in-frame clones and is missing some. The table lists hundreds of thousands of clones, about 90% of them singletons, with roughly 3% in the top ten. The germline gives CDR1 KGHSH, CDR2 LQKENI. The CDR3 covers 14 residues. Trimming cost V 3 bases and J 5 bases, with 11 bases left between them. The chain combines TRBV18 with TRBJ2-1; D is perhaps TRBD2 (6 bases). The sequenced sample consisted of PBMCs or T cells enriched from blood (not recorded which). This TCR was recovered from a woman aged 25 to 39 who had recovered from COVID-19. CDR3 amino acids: CASSPLSGHNEQFF. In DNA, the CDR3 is TGTGCCAGCTCACCGCTGAGCGGGCACAATGAGCAGTTCTTC.